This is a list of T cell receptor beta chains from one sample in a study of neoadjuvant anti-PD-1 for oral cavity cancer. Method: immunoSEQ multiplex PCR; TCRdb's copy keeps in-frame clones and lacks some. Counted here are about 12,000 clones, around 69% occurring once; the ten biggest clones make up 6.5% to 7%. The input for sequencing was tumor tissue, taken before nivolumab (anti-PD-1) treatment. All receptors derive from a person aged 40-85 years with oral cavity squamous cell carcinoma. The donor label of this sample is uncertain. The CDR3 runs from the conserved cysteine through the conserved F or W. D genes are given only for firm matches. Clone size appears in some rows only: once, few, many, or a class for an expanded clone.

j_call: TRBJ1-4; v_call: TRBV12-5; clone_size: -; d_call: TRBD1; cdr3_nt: TGTGCTAGTGGTAAAGGGACAGGGAGTTTAACTAATGAAAAACTGTTTTTT; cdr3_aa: CASGKGTGSLTNEKLFF
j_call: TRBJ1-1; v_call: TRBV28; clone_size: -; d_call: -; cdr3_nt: TGTGCCAGCAGTTTAGTCTCCCCACGGAGGAGCTTCAGTTACACTGAAGCTTTCTTT; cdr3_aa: CASSLVSPRRSFSYTEAFF
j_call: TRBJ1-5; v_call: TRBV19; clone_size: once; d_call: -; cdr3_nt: TGTGCCAGTAGTAATGGGGCAGGGAGAAGCAATCAGCCCCAGCATTTT; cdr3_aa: CASSNGAGRSNQPQHF
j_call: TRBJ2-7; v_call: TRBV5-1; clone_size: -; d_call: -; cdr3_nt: TGCGCCAGCAGCTCGATGACAGATCCCTACGAGCAGTACTTC; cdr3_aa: CASSSMTDPYEQYF
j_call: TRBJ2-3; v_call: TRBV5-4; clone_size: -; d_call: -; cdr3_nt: TGTGCCAGCATAAGGGATGGCGGCACAGATACGCAGTATTTT; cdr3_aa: CASIRDGGTDTQYF
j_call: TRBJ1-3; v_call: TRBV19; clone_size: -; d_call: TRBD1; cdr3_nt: TGTGCCAGTACCAGGGGGGGCTCTGGAAACACCATATATTTT; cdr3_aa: CASTRGGSGNTIYF
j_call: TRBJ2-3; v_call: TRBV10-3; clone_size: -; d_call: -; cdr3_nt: TGTGCCATCAGCCCCGATGGGACAGATACGCAGTATTTT; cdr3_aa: CAISPDGTDTQYF
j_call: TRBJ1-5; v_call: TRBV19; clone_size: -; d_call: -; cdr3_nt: TGTGCCAGTAGTATCCTAAAAGGGGGAGTAGGCCAGCCCCAGCATTTT; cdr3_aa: CASSILKGGVGQPQHF
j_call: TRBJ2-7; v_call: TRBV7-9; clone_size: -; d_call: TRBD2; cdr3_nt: TGTGCCAGCAGCTTAGAGGGACTAGCGGTTTACGAGCAGTACTTC; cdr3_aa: CASSLEGLAVYEQYF
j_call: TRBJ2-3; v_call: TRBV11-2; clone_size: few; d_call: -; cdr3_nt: TGTGCCAGCAGCTTTGGCTACACAGATACGCAGTATTTT; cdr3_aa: CASSFGYTDTQYF
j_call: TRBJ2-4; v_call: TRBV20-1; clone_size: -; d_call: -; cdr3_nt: TGCAGTGCTAGTCCCTCGGACATTCAGTACTTC; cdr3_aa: CSASPSDIQYF
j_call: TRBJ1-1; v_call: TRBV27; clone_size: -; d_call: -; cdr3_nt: TGTGCCAGCAGATCAATTACGACGAACACTGAAGCTTTCTTT; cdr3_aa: CASRSITTNTEAFF
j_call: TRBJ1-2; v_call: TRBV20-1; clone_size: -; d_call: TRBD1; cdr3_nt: TGCAGTGCAAAAAACAGGGGGAGCGACACCTTC; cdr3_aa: CSAKNRGSDTF
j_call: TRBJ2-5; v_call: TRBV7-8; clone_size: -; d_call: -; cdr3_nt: TGTGCCAGCAGCTCTCAGGGGTCTTCGGAGACCCAGTACTTC; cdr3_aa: CASSSQGSSETQYF
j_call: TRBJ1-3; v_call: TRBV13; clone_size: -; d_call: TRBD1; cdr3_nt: TGTGCCAGCAGCCCGGGGGGGACAGGGGCAAACACCATATATTTT; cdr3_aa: CASSPGGTGANTIYF
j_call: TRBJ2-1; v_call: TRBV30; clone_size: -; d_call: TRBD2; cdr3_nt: TGTGCCTGGAGTGTAGGAGTAGCGGGAGAGCAGTTCTTC; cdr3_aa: CAWSVGVAGEQFF
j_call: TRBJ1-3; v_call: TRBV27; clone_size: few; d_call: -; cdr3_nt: TGTGCCACCTTGATCACGTCGAGGGGGGAAGGATTT; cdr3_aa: CATLITSRGEGF
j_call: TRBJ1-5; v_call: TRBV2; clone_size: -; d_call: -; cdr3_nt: TGTGCCAGCAGTGAAGGGGGACTTAGCAATCAGCCCCAGCATTTT; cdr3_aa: CASSEGGLSNQPQHF
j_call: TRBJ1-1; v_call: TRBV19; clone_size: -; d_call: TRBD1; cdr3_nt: TGTGCCAGTAGTATTTCTACAGGGGGCTGGACTGAAGCTTTCTTT; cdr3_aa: CASSISTGGWTEAFF
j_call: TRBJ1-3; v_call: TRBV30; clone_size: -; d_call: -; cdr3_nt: TGTGCCTGGACCAGTTCTGGAAACACCATATATTTT; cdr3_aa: CAWTSSGNTIYF
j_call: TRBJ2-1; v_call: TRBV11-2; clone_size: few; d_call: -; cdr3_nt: TGTGCCAGCAGTTCCCGAACTAGATTCAATGAGCAGTTCTTC; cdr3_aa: CASSSRTRFNEQFF
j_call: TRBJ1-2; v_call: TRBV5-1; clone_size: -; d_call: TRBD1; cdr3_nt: TGCGCCAGCAGGGGCGGGACAGGGGAGTCAGGCACCTTC; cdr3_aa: CASRGGTGESGTF
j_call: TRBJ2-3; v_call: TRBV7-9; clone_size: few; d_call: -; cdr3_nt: TGTGCCAGCAGCAACGGACGGGTCCCGTCCGGTACGCAGTATTTT; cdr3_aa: CASSNGRVPSGTQYF
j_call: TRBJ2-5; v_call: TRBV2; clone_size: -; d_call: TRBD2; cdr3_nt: TGTGCCAGCAGTCCTTCCCTAGCGGTCCAAGAGACCCAGTACTTC; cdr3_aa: CASSPSLAVQETQYF
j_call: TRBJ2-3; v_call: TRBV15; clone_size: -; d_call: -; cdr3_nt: TGTGCCACCAGCAGAGATGGGGCTGGCACAGATACGCAGTATTTT; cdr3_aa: CATSRDGAGTDTQYF
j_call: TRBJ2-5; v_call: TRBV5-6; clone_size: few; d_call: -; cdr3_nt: TGTGCCAGCAGCCCCGGGCACCAAGAGACCCAGTACTTC; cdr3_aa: CASSPGHQETQYF
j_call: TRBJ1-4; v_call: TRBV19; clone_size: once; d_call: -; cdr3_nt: TGTGCCAGTACTCCGCTGGGGGGGAAAGGGGAAAAACTGTTTTTT; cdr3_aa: CASTPLGGKGEKLFF